This TCR beta chain was documented in a study of cytomegalovirus exposure and HLA in healthy donors. Germline values: CDR1 MNHEY, CDR2 SVGAGI. The CDR3 runs 11 residues. The germline V and J ends were trimmed by 8 bases and 7 bases, with 11 bases remaining between them. Sequencing used immunoSEQ multiplex PCR; TCRdb keeps in-frame clones, though not all of them. The repertoire holds some 320,000 clones, with roughly 87% as singletons. The study, taken as a whole, reports: Researchers counted around 180 TCR beta chains as cytomegalovirus-associated. Reportedly, diagnosis of cytomegalovirus status by the classifier showed high specificity and sensitivity.

A few counts support this clone. Its antigen remains unknown. This chain links TRBV6-5 with TRBJ1-2; D uncertain. Sequencing was performed on PBMCs. This receptor was taken from a woman in her twenties or thirties in good health and CMV-seropositive. CDR3 sequence reads: CASEREGGYTF. In DNA form, the CDR3 reads TGTGCCAGCGAGAGGGAAGGTGGCTACACCTTC.